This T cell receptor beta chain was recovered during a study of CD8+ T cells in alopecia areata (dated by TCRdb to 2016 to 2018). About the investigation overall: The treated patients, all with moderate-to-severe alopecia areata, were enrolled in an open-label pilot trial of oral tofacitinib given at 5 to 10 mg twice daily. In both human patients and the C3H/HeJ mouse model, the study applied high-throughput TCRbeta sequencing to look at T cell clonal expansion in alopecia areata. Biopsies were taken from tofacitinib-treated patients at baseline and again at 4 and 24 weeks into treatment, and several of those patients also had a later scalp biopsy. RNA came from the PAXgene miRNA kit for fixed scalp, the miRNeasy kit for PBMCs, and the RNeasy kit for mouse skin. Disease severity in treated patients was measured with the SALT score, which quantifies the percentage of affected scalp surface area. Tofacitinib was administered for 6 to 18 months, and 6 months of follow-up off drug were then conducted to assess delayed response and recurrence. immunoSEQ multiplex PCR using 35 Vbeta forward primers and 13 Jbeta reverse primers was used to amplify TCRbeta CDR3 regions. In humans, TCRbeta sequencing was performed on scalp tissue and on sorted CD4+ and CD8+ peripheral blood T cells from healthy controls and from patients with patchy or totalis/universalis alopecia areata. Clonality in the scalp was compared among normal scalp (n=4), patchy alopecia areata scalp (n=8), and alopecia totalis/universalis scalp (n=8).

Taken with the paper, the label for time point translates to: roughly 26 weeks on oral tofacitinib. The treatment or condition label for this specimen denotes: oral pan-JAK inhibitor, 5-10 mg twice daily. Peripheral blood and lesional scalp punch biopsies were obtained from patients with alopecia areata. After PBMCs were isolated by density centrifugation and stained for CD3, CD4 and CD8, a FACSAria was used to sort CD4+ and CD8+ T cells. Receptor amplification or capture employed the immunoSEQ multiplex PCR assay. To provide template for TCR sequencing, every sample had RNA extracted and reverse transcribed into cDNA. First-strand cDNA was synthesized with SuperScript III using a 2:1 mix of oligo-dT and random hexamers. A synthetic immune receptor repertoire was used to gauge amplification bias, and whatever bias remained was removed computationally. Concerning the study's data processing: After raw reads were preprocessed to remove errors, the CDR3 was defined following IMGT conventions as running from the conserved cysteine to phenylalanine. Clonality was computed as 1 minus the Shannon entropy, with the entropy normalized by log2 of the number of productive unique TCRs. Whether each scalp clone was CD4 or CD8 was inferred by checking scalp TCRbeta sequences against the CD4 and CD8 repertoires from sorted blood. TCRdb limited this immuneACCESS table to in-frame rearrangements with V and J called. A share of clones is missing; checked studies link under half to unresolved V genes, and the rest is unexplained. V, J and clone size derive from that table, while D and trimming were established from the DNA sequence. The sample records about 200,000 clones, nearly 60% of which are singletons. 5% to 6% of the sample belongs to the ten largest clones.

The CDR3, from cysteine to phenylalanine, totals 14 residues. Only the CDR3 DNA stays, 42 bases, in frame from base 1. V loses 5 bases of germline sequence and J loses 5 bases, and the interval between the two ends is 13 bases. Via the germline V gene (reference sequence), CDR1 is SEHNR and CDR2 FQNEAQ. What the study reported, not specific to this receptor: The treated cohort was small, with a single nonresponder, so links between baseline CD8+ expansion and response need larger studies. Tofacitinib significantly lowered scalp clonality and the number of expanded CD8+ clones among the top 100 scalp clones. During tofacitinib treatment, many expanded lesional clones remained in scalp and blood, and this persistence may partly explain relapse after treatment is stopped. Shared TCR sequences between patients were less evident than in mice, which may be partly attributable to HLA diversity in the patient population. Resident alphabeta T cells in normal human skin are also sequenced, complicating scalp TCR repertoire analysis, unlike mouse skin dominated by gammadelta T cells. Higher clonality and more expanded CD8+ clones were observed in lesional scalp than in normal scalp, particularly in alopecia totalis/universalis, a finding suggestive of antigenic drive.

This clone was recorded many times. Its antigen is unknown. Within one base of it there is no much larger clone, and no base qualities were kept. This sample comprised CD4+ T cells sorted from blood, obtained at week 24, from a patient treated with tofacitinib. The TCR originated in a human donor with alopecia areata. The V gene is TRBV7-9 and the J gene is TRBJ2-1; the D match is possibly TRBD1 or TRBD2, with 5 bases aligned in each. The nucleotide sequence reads TGTGCCAGCAGCATTTACGGGGCCAACAATGAGCAGTTCTTC. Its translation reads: CASSIYGANNEQFF.